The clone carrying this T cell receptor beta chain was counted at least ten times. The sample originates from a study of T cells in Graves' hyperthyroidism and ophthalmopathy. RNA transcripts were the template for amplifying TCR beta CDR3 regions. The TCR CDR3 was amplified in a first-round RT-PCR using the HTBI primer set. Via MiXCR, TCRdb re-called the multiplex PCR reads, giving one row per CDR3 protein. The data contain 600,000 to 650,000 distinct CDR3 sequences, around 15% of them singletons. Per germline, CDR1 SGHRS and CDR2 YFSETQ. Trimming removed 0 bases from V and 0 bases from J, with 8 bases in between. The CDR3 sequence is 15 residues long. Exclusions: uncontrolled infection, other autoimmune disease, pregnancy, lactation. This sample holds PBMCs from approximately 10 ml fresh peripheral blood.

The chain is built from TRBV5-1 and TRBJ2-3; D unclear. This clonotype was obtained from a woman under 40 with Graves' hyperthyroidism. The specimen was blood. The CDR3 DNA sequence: TGCGCCAGCAGCTTGGTAGAGAGAAGCACAGATACGCAGTATTTT. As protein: CASSLVERSTDTQYF.